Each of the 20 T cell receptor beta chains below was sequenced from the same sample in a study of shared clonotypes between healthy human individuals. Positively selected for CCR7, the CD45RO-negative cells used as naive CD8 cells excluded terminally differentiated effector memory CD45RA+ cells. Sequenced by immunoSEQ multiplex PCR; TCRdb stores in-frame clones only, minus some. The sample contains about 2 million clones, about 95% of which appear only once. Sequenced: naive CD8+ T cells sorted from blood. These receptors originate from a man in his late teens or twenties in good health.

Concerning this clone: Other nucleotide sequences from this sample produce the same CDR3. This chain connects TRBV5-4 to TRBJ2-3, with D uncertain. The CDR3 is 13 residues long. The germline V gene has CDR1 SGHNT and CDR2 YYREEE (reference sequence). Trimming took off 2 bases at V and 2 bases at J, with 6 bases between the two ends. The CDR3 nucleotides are TGTGCCAGCAGCTTCAAATCCACAGATACGCAGTATTTT. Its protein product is CASSFKSTDTQYF.

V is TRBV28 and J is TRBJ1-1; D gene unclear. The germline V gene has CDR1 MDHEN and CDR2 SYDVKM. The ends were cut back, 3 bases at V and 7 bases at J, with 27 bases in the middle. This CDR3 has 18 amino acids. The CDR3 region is CASSFLITRVLTYSEAFF. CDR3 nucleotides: TGTGCCAGCAGTTTTCTTATCACTAGGGTTCTGACTTACAGTGAAGCTTTCTTT.

CDR3 sequence (DNA): TGTGCCAGCAGCCCTCTGGGGACAGGGAACTACGAGCAGTACTTC. This gives the protein CASSPLGTGNYEQYF. The chain uses TRBV2 and TRBJ2-7, with 9 bases that match TRBD1. Unmatched junction bases numbered 9, after V lost 6 bases and J lost 3 bases. The CDR3 spans 15 residues. Germline V CDR1 and CDR2: SNHLY, FYNNEI.

As DNA, the CDR3 is TGTGCCAGCAACTCTGACTCATACTCCTACAATGAGCAGTTCTTC. It specifies CASNSDSYSYNEQFF. V usage is TRBV2 and J usage is TRBJ2-1; D call uncertain. The CDR3 contains 15 residues. The germline gives CDR1 SNHLY, CDR2 FYNNEI. V was pared by 7 bases and J by 0 bases, with 13 bases between.

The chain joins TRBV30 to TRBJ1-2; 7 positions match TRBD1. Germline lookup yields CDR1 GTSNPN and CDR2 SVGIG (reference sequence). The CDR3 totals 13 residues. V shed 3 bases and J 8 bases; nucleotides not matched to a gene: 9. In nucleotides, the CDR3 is TGTGCCTGGAGCCTACAGGGGCCGGCCGGCTACACCTTC. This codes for CAWSLQGPAGYTF.

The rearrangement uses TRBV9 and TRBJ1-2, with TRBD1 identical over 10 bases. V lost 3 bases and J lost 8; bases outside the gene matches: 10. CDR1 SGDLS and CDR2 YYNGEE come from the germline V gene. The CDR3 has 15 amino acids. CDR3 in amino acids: CASSAPGQGLIGYTF. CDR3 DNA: TGTGCCAGCAGCGCCCCGGGACAGGGGTTGATCGGCTACACCTTC.

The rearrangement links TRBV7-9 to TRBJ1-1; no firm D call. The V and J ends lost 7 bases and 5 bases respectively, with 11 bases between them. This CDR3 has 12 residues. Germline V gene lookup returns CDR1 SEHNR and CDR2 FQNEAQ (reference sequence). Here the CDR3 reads CASTTPRTEAFF. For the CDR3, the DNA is TGTGCCAGCACTACACCGCGTACTGAAGCTTTCTTT.

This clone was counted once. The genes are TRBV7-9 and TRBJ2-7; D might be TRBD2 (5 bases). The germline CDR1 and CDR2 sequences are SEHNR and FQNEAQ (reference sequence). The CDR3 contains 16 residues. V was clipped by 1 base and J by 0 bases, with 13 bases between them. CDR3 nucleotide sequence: TGTGCCAGCAGCTTAGGAGACGGACTTTACTCCTACGAGCAGTACTTC. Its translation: CASSLGDGLYSYEQYF.

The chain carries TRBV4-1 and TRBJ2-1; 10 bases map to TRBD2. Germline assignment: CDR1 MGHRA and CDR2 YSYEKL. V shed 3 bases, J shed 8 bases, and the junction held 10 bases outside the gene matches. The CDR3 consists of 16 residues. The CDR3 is CASSHIGTSESDEQFF. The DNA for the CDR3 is TGCGCCAGCAGCCACATCGGGACTAGCGAGAGCGATGAGCAGTTCTTC.

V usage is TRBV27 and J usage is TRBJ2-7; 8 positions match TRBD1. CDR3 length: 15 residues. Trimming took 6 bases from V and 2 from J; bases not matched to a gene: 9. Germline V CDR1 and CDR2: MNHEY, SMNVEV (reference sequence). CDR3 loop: CASSLTGDVPYEQYF. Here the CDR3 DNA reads TGTGCCAGCAGCTTGACAGGGGACGTGCCCTACGAGCAGTACTTC.

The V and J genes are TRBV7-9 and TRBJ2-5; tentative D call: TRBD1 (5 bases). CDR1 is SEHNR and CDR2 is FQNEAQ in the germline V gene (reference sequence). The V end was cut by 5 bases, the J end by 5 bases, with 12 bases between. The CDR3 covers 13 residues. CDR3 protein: CASSQQGFETQYF. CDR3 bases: TGTGCCAGCAGCCAGCAGGGATTTGAGACCCAGTACTTC.

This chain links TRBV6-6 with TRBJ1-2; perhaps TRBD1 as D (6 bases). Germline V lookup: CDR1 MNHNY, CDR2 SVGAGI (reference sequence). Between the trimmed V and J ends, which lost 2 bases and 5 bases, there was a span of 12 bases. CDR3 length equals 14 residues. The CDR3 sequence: CASSYAGQGYGYTF. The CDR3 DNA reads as TGTGCCAGCAGTTACGCGGGACAAGGGTATGGCTACACCTTC.

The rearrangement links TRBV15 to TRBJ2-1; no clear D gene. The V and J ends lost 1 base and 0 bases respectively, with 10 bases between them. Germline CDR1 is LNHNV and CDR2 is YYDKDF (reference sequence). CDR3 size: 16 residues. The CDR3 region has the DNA TGTGCCACCAGCAGAGGCCTAGTGAGCTCCTACAATGAGCAGTTCTTC. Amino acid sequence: CATSRGLVSSYNEQFF. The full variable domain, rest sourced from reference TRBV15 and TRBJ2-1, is DAMVIQNPRYQVTQFGKPVTLSCSQTLNHNVMYWYQQKSSQAPKLLFHYYDKDFNNEADTPDNFQSRRPNTSFCFLDIRSPGLGDTAMYLCATSRGLVSSYNEQFFGPGTRLTVL.

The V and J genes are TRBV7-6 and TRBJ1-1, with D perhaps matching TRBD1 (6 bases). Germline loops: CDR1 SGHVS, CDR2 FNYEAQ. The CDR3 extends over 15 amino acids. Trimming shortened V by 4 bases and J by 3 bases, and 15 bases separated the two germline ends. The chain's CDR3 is CASSSFQGRDTEAFF. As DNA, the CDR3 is TGTGCCAGCAGCTCATTCCAGGGGCGGGACACTGAAGCTTTCTTT.

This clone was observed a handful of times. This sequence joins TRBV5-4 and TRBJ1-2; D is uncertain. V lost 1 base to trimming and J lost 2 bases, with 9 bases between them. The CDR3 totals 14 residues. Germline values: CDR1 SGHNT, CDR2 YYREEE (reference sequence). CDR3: CASSLHDMNYGYTF. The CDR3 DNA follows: TGTGCCAGCAGCTTGCACGACATGAACTATGGCTACACCTTC.

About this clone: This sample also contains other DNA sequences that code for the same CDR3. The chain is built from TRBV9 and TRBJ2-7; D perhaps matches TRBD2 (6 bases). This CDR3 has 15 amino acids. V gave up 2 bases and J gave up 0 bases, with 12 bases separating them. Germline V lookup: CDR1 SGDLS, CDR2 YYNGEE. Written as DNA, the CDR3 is TGTGCCAGCAGCGTGGGCGGGGCCGCCTCCTACGAGCAGTACTTC. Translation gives CASSVGGAASYEQYF.

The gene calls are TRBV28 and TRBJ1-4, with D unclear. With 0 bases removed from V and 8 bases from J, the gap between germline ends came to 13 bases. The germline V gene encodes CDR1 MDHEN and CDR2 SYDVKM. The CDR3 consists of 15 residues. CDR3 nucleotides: TGTGCCAGCAGTTTATGGGCAAGAGGCGGGGAAAAACTGTTTTTT. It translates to CASSLWARGGEKLFF.

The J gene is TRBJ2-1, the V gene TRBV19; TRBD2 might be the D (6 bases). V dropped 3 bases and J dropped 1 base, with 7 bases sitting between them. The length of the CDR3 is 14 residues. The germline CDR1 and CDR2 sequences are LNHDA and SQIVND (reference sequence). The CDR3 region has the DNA TGTGCCAGTAGTATTGGGACTTCCTACAATGAGCAGTTCTTC. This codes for CASSIGTSYNEQFF.

The CDR3 loop reads CASSPGDTQYF. The CDR3 DNA reads as TGTGCCAGCAGTCCGGGGGATACGCAGTATTTT. The chain employs TRBV28 and TRBJ2-3; tentatively, D is TRBD2 (5 bases). Germline CDR1 and CDR2: MDHEN and SYDVKM. Trimming shortened V by 5 bases and J by 6 bases, and 6 bases separated the two germline ends. CDR3 length equals 11 residues.

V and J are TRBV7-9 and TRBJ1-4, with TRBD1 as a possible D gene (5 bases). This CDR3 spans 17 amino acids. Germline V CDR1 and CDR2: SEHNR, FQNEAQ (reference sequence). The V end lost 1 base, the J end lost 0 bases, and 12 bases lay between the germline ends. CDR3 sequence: CASSLDGTDATNEKLFF. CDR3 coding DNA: TGTGCCAGCAGCTTAGACGGGACCGACGCAACTAATGAAAAACTGTTTTTT.